A selection of T cell receptor beta chains follows, all from one sample in a study of blood T cell repertoires in COVID-19. Measured with immunoSEQ multiplex PCR; TCRdb has only the in-frame clones, and not every one. Among approximately 30,000 clones listed, around four fifths were seen once. The sequenced sample was peripheral blood. These receptors came from a woman aged 60-75 years with acute or convalescent COVID-19. The CDR3 runs from the conserved cysteine through the conserved F or W. The order of the fields is clone size, V gene, CDR3 protein. Only some rows state a clone size, as once, few, many or a class for expanded clones.

clone_size: .
v_call: TRBV30
cdr3_aa: CAWSRRAEAFF

clone_size: .
v_call: TRBV19
cdr3_aa: CASSIGLAGGTQYF

clone_size: .
v_call: TRBV6-5
cdr3_aa: CASSFARAPIRGGYTF

clone_size: few
v_call: TRBV29-1
cdr3_aa: CSVEDLDPRGPEAFF

clone_size: .
v_call: TRBV6-6
cdr3_aa: CASSYSSSSEQFF

clone_size: .
v_call: TRBV10-3
cdr3_aa: CATSGGAVTGELFF

clone_size: few
v_call: TRBV10-1
cdr3_aa: CASIESSGNTIYF

clone_size: .
v_call: TRBV12-2
cdr3_aa: CASRLALIILAGGPHSYNEQFF

clone_size: few
v_call: TRBV11-2
cdr3_aa: CASSALPQGSSGNTIYF

clone_size: .
v_call: TRBV6-4
cdr3_aa: CATAIAESGYTF

clone_size: .
v_call: TRBV30
cdr3_aa: CAWSVRGTENSPLHF

clone_size: .
v_call: TRBV5-4
cdr3_aa: CASSLNYGAGDTYEQYF

clone_size: .
v_call: TRBV7-9
cdr3_aa: CASLAGGQETQYF

clone_size: .
v_call: TRBV10-2
cdr3_aa: CASRPGQGEVYEQYF

clone_size: .
v_call: TRBV2
cdr3_aa: CASRAAGANVLTF

clone_size: few
v_call: TRBV28
cdr3_aa: CASSSRGPGANVLTF

clone_size: .
v_call: TRBV24-1
cdr3_aa: CATSRNRNGNTIYF

clone_size: few
v_call: TRBV3-1/TRBV3-2
cdr3_aa: CASSLQGLGAFF

clone_size: .
v_call: TRBV12-3/TRBV12-4
cdr3_aa: CASQQGASYTQYF

clone_size: .
v_call: TRBV10-3
cdr3_aa: CAISAPTGASNSYEQYF

clone_size: .
v_call: TRBV30
cdr3_aa: CAWSVSRAGPQHF

clone_size: few
v_call: TRBV7-9
cdr3_aa: CASSLDLSGGELFF